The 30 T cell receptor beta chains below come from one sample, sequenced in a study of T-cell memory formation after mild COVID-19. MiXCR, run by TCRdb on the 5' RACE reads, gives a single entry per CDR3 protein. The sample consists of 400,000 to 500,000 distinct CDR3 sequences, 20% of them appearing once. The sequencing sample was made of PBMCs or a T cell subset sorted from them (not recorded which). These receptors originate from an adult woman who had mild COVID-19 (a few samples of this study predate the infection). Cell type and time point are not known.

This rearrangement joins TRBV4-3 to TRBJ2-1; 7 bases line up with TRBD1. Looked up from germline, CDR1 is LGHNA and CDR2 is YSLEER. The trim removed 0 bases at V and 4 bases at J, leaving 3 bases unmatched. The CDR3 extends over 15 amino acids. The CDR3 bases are TGCGCCAGCAGCCAAGATGGGGACAGATACAATGAGCAGTTCTTC. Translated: CASSQDGDRYNEQFF.

The CDR3 reads CASSRSGGTTDTQYF. In DNA, the CDR3 is TGTGCCAGCAGTCGATCCGGGGGGACCACAGATACGCAGTATTTT. V usage is TRBV6-5 and J usage is TRBJ2-3; 7 positions agree with TRBD2. V shed 5 bases, J shed 2 bases, and the junction held 7 bases outside the gene matches. This CDR3 region has 15 residues. Germline loops: CDR1 MNHEY, CDR2 SVGAGI.

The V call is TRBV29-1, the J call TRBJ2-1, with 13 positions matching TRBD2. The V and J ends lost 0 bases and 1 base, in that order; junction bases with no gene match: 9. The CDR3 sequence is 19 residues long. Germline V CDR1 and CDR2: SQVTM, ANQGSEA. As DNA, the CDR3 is TGCAGCGTTGAAGATCTTCCACTAGCGGGAGGGGGGTCCTACAATGAGCAGTTCTTC. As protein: CSVEDLPLAGGGSYNEQFF.

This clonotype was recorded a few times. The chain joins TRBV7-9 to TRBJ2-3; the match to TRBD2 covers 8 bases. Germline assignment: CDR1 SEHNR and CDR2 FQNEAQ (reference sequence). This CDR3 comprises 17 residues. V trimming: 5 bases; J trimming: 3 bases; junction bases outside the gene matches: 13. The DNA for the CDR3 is TGTGCCAGCAGCATAGTGGCTAGCGGGCCTGGGACAGATACGCAGTATTTT. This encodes CASSIVASGPGTDTQYF.

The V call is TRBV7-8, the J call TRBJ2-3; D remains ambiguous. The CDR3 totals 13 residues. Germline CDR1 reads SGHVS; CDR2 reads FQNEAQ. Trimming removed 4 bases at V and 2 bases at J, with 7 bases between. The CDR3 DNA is TGTGCCAGCAGCTCCGCGCTCACAGATACGCAGTATTTT. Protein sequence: CASSSALTDTQYF.

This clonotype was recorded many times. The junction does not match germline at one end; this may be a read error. For the CDR3, the DNA is TGTGCCAGCAGCTTAGCCCGGGGTATTCTCCACTTC. This codes for CASSLARGILHF. This chain connects TRBV7-3 to TRBJ2-7, with D maybe TRBD2 (5 bases). This CDR3 spans 12 amino acids. Germline CDR1 reads SGHTA; CDR2 reads FQGTGA. Variable domain in full (rest from reference TRBV7-3 and TRBJ2-7): GAGVSQTPSNKVTEKGKYVELRCDPISGHTALYWYRQSLGQGPEFLIYFQGTGAADDSGLPNDRFFAVRPEGSVSTLKIQRTERGDSAVYLCASSLARGILHFGPGTRLTVT.

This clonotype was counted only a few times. CDR3 DNA: TGCGCCAGCAGCTTGGGGACTAGAGGGGGAGATGAGCAGTTCTTC. Amino acid sequence: CASSLGTRGGDEQFF. V and J are TRBV5-1 and TRBJ2-1; TRBD2 might be the D (7 bases). The CDR3 sequence is 15 residues long. Germline loops: CDR1 SGHRS, CDR2 YFSETQ. V shed 0 bases and J shed 8 bases, with 15 bases lying between them.

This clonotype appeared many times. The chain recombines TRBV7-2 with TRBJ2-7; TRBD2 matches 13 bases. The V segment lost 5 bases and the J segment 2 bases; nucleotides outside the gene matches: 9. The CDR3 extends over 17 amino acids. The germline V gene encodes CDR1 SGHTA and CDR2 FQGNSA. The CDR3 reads CASSLLLAGGRPYEQYF. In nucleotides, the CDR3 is TGTGCCAGCAGCCTCCTACTAGCGGGGGGGCGGCCCTACGAGCAGTACTTC.

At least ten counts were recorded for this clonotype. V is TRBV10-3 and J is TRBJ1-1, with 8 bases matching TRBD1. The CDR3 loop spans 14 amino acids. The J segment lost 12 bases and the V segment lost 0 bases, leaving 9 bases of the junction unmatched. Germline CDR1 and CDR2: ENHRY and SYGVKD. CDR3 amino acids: CAISESTGQGRTFF. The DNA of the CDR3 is TGTGCCATCAGTGAGTCGACCGGACAGGGTAGGACTTTCTTT.

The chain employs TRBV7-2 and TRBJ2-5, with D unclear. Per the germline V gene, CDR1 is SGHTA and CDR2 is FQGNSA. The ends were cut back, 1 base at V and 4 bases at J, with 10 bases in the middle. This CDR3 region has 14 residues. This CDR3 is CASSLGQQVETQYF. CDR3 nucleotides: TGTGCCAGCAGCTTAGGCCAGCAGGTAGAGACCCAGTACTTC. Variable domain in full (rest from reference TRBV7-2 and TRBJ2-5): GAGVSQSPSNKVTEKGKDVELRCDPISGHTALYWYRQSLGQGLEFLIYFQGNSAPDKSGLPSDRFSAERTGGSVSTLTIQRTQQEDSAVYLCASSLGQQVETQYFGPGTRLLVL.

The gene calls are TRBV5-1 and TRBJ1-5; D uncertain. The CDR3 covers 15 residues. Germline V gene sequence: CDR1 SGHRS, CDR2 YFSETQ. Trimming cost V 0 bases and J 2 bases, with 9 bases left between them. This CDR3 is CASSLGAGGNQPQHF. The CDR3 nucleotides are TGCGCCAGCAGCTTGGGGGCCGGGGGCAATCAGCCCCAGCATTTT.

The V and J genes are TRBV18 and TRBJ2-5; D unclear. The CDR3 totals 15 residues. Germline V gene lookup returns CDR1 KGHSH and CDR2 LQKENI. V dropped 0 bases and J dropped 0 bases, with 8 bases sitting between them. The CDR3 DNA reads TGTGCCAGCTCACCACCCGGCAGTTACCAAGAGACCCAGTACTTC. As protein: CASSPPGSYQETQYF.

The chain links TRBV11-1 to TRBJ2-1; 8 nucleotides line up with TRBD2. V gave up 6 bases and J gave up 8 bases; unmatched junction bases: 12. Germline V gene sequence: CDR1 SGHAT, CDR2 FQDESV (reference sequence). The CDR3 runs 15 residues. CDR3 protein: CASSRPGLGRHEQFF. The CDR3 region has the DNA TGTGCCAGCAGTCGTCCGGGACTAGGGCGGCATGAGCAGTTCTTC.

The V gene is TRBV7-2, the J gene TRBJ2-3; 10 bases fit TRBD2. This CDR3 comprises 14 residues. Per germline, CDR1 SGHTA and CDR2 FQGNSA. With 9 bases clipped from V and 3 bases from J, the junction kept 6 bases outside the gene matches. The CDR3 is CASMPGLATDTQYF. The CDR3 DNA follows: TGTGCCAGTATGCCGGGACTAGCGACAGATACGCAGTATTTT.

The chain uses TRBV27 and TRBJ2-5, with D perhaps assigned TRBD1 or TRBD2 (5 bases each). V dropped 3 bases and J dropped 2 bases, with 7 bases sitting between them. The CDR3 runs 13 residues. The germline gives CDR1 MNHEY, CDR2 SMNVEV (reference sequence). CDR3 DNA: TGTGCCAGCAGTTTCGGGGCGCAAGAGACCCAGTACTTC. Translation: CASSFGAQETQYF.

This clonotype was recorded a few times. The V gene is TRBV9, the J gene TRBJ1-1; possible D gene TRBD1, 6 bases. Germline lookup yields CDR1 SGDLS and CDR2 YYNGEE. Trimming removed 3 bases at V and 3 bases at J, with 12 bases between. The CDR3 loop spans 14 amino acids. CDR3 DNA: TGTGCCAGCAGCGGCGGGACAATAGACACTGAAGCTTTCTTT. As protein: CASSGGTIDTEAFF.

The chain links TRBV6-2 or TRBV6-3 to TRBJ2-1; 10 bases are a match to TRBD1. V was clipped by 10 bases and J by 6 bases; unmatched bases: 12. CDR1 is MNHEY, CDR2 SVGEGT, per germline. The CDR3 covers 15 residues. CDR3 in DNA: TGTGCCACCCTCATGACGGGACAGGGGACCAATGAGCAGTTCTTC. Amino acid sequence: CATLMTGQGTNEQFF.

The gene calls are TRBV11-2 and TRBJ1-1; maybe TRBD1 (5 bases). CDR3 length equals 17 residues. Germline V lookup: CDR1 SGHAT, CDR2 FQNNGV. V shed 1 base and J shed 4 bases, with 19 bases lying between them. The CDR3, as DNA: TGTGCCAGCAGCTTAGGAAGGGGCCGGCAGGTTGGCACTGAAGCTTTCTTT. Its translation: CASSLGRGRQVGTEAFF.

The CDR3 DNA sequence: TGTGCCTGGACCTTTACCGGGACAGGGTATGGCTACACCTTC. Its protein product is CAWTFTGTGYGYTF. The chain combines TRBV30 with TRBJ1-2; 9 positions agree with TRBD1. V was clipped by 4 bases and J by 5 bases; unmatched bases: 8. Germline CDR1 reads GTSNPN; CDR2 reads SVGIG (reference sequence). This CDR3 has 14 amino acids.

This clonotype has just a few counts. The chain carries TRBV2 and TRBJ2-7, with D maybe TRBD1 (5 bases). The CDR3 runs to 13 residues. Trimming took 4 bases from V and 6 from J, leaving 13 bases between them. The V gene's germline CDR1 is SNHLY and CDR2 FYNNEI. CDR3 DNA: TGTGCCAGCAGTGTCAGGGCTGGTGGCGAGCAGTACTTC. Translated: CASSVRAGGEQYF.

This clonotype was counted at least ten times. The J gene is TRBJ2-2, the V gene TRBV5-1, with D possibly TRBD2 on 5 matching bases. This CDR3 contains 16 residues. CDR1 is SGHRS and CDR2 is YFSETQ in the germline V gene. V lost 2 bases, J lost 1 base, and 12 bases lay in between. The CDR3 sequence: CASSFRWEMNTGELFF. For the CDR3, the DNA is TGCGCCAGCAGCTTTCGGTGGGAGATGAACACCGGGGAGCTGTTTTTT.

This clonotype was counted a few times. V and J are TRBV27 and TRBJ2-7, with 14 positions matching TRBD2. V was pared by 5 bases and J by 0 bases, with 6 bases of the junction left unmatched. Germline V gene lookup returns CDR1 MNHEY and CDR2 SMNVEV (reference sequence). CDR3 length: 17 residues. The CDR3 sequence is CASSRTSGRLSSYEQYF. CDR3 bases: TGTGCCAGCAGTCGGACTAGCGGGAGGTTAAGCTCCTACGAGCAGTACTTC.

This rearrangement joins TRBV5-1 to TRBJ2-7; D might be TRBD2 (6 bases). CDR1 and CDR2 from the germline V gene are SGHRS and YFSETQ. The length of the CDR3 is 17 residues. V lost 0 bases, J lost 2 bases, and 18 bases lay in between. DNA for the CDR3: TGCGCCAGCAGCTTGGAACTAGCCGCCCCCGGAGCCTACGAGCAGTACTTC. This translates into CASSLELAAPGAYEQYF.

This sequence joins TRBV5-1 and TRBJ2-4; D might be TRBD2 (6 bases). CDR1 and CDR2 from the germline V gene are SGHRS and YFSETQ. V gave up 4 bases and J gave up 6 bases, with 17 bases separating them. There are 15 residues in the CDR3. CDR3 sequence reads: CASSPEWGGTNIQYF. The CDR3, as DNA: TGCGCCAGCAGCCCGGAGTGGGGCGGGACAAACATTCAGTACTTC.

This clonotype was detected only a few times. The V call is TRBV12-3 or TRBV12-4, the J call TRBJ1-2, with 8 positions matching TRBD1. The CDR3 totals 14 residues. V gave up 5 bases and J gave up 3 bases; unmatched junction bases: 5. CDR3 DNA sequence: TGTGCCAGCAGTCCCCGACAGGGGTACTATGGCTACACCTTC. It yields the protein CASSPRQGYYGYTF.

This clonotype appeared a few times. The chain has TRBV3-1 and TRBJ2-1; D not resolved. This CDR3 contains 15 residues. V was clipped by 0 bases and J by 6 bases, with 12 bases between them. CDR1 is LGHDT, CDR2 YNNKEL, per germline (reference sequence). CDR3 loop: CASSQDFGLSNEQFF. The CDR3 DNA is TGTGCCAGCAGCCAAGATTTTGGGCTCTCCAATGAGCAGTTCTTC.

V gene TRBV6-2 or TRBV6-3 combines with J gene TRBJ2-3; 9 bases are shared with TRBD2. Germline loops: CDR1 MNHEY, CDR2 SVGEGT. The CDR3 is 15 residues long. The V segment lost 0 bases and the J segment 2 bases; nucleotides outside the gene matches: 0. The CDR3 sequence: CASSYSGLATDTQYF. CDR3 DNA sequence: TGTGCCAGCAGTTACTCGGGACTAGCCACAGATACGCAGTATTTT.

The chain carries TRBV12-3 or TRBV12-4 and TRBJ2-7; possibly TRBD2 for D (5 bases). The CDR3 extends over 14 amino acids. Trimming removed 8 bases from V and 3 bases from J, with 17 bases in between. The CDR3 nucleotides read TGTGCCAGCTCCCCGCGGAACGGGAACTACGAGCAGTACTTC. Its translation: CASSPRNGNYEQYF.

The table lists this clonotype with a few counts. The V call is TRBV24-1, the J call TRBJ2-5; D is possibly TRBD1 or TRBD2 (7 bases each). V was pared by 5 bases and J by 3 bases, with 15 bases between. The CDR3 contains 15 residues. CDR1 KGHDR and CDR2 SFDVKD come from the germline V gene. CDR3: CATSAGGVSKETQYF. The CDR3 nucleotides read TGTGCCACCAGTGCAGGGGGGGTATCGAAAGAGACCCAGTACTTC.

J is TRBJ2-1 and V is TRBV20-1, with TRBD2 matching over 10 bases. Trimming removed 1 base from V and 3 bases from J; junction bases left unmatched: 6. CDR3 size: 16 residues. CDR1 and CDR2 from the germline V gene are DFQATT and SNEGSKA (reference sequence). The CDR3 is CSARASGGAYYNEQFF. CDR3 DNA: TGCAGTGCTAGAGCCAGCGGGGGGGCCTACTACAATGAGCAGTTCTTC.